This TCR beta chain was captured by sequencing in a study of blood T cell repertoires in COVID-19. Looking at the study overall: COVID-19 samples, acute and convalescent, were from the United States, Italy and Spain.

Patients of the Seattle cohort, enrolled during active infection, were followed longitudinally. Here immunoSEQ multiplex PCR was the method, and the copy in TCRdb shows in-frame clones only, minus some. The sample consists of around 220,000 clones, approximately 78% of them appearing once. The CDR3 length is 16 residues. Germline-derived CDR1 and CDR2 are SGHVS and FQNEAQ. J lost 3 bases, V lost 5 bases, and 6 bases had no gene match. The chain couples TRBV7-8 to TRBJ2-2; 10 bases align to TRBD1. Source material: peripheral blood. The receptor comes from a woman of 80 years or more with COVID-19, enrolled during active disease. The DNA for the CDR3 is TGTGCCAGCAGCCCGGCCGGGACAGGGGACACCGGGGAGCTGTTTTTT. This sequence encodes CASSPAGTGDTGELFF.